The sequence of this TCR beta chain was determined in a study of identical twins. Study conclusions and caveats: The more abundant beta clonotypes in cord blood had fewer insertions, and memory repertoires did not show this. It was out-of-frame TCR alpha sharing in monozygotic twins that models underestimated. Weaker excess twin sharing was seen among beta out-of-frame sequences.

The donor group consisted entirely of healthy Caucasians. There are many counts of this clonotype. Its antigen is undetermined. Via MiXCR, TCRdb re-called the 5' RACE reads, giving one row per CDR3 protein. This repertoire shows hundreds of thousands of distinct CDR3 sequences, 5.5% to 6.5% found once; its top ten account for 1.5% to 2%. Germline assignment: CDR1 DFQATT and CDR2 SNEGSKA (reference sequence). V was trimmed by 6 bases and J by 5 bases, leaving 16 bases between them. There are 13 residues in the CDR3. This chain connects TRBV20-1 to TRBJ2-5; no clear D. The sequenced sample consisted of naive T cells sorted from blood. This receptor was obtained from a man aged 18 to 35 in good health. DNA of the CDR3: TGCAGTGCGCTTACGAGCGTAAGGGAGACCCAGTACTTC. It is translated as CSALTSVRETQYF.